Sequencing of this T cell receptor beta chain was carried out in a study of technical replicates of blood from a handful of donors. Using immunoSEQ multiplex PCR, the repertoire was profiled, and TCRdb retains in-frame clones only, with some absent. Of some 11,000 clones in the sample, about 94% were seen once. J gave up 7 bases and V 0 bases, and 5 bases lay outside the gene matches. The CDR3 totals 15 residues. Germline V gene data show CDR1 as MNHNY and CDR2 as SVGAGI (reference sequence). The clonotype originates from a human donor in good health. Specimen: PBMCs. The V call is TRBV6-6, the J call TRBJ2-1; 8 bases are a match to TRBD2. Here the CDR3 reads CASSYSYGGDNEQFF. The CDR3 nucleotides are TGTGCCAGCAGTTACTCGTACGGGGGGGATAATGAGCAGTTCTTC.